This TCR beta chain stems from a study of spatial heterogeneity in lung cancer. Study summary: Consistently, beta-chain sequences turned up in larger numbers than alpha-chain sequences did. Study-wide points: Tumor mutation count correlated with how many alpha and beta TCRs expanded intratumorally.

The time point here: sample taken at primary tumor resection. Whole RNA, which was extracted from tumor, nontumor lung tissue or frozen PBMC, was sequenced without any cell sorting. The CDR3 covers 17 residues. V was shortened by 0 bases and J by 2 bases, with 17 bases between the two germline ends. CDR1 is SGHRS and CDR2 is YFSETQ in the germline V gene. Every TCR cDNA molecule carried a tag that served as a unique molecular identifier. TCRdb fed the 5' RACE reads into MiXCR, producing one record per CDR3 protein. Among over 15,000 distinct CDR3 sequences, roughly 6.2% were seen once, and the ten largest hold 6.8%. As for this clonotype: No antigen is known for it.

The genes are TRBV5-1 and TRBJ1-1, with TRBD1 as a possible D gene (5 bases). Sequenced here: lung tumor tissue, sampled at surgery. This receptor was identified in a male donor with early-stage non-small cell lung cancer. The CDR3, as DNA: TGCGCCAGCAGCTTGGCCCGGGGGGTAAAACCTAACACTGAAGCTTTCTTT. This sequence encodes CASSLARGVKPNTEAFF.